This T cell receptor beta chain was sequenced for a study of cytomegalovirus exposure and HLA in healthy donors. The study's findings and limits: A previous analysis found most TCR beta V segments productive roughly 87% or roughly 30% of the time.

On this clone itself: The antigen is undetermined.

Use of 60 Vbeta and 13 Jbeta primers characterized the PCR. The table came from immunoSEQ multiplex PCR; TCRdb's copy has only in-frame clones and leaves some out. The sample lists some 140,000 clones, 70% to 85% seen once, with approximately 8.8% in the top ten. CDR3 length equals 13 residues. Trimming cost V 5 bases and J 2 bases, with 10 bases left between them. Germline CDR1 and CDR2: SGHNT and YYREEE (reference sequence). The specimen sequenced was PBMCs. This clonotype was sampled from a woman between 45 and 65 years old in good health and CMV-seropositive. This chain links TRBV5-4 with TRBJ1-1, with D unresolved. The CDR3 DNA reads TGTGCCAGCAGTCTGGACTCTAACACTGAAGCTTTCTTT. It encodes CASSLDSNTEAFF.